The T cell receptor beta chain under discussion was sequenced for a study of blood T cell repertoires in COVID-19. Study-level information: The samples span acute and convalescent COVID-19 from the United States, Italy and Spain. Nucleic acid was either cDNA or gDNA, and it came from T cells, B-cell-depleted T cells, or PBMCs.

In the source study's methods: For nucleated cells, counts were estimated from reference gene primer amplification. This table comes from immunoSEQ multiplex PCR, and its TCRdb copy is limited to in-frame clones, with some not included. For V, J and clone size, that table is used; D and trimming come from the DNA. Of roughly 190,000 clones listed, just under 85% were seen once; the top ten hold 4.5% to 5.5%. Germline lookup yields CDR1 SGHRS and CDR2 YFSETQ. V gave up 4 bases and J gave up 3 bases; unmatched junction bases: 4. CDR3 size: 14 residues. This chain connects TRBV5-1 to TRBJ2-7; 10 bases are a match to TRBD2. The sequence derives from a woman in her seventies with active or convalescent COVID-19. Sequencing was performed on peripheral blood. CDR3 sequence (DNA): TGCGCCAGCAGCGAGGTAGCGGGAGGCTACGAGCAGTACTTC. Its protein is CASSEVAGGYEQYF.